This entry lists 8 T cell receptor beta chains sequenced from one sample in a study of T cell responses to AZD1222 COVID-19 vaccine. Using immunoSEQ multiplex PCR, the repertoire was profiled, and TCRdb retains in-frame clones only, with some absent. The table lists approximately 120,000 clones, roughly nine tenths of them singletons. The sample here was peripheral blood, taken on day 0 of AZD1222 vaccination. Source of these receptors: an adult in good health.

The chain links TRBV11-2 to TRBJ1-6; 7 nucleotides agree with TRBD1. The CDR3 length is 16 residues. CDR1 and CDR2 (germline): SGHAT, FQNNGV. V lost 1 base, J lost 7 bases, and 7 bases stayed unmatched. CDR3 region: CASSLGGTVRNSPLHF. In DNA, the CDR3 is TGTGCCAGCAGCTTAGGAGGGACAGTAAGAAATTCACCCCTCCACTTT.

The chain has TRBV5-4 and TRBJ1-2; D not resolved. The germline gives CDR1 SGHNT, CDR2 YYREEE (reference sequence). Trimming shortened V by 0 bases and J by 5 bases, and 14 bases separated the two germline ends. The CDR3 totals 15 residues. As DNA, the CDR3 is TGTGCCAGCAGCTTGGCTGCAGGCTCTCAGTATGGCTACACCTTC. Translating gives CASSLAAGSQYGYTF.

This clone has more than one count but fewer than ten. CDR3 sequence reads: CASSLEGGREGYEAFF. CDR3 sequence (DNA): TGTGCCAGCAGCTTAGAAGGTGGTAGGGAAGGATACGAAGCTTTCTTT. The V call is TRBV7-3, the J call TRBJ1-1; unclear D gene. The CDR3 consists of 16 residues. Trimming removed 2 bases from V and 8 bases from J, with 21 bases in between. Germline V gene data show CDR1 as SGHTA and CDR2 as FQGTGA.

The J gene is TRBJ1-2, the V gene TRBV3-1 (or the pseudogene TRBV3-2); D is unresolved. The V and J ends lost 1 base and 8 bases respectively, with 8 bases between them. The CDR3 is 12 amino acids. The germline CDR1 and CDR2 sequences are LGHDT and YNNKEL (reference sequence). The chain's CDR3 is CASSQVPGGYTF. In DNA form, the CDR3 reads TGTGCCAGCAGCCAAGTACCCGGAGGCTACACCTTC.

The chain recombines TRBV15 with TRBJ1-3; D unresolved. Germline lookup yields CDR1 LNHNV and CDR2 YYDKDF (reference sequence). CDR3 length equals 14 residues. The V gene lost 0 bases and the J gene lost 4 bases, with 7 bases spanning the gap. CDR3 protein: CATSRDRRGNTIYF. CDR3 coding DNA: TGTGCCACCAGCAGAGACCGGCGGGGAAACACCATATATTTT.

The chain joins TRBV28 to TRBJ1-1; D remains unclear. Germline CDR1 MDHEN, CDR2 SYDVKM. The CDR3 covers 15 residues. Trimming stripped 2 bases from V and 10 bases from J, with 20 bases between. The CDR3 is CASSLGVSVLKGAFF. DNA of the CDR3: TGTGCCAGCAGTTTAGGTGTCAGCGTTTTAAAGGGAGCTTTCTTT.

V and J are TRBV27 and TRBJ2-7; 8 bases are shared with TRBD1. Trimming cost V 4 bases and J 6 bases; bases outside gene matches: 5. The CDR3 runs 13 residues. Per germline, CDR1 MNHEY and CDR2 SMNVEV (reference sequence). As DNA, the CDR3 is TGTGCCAGCAGTTCCGGGACAGGACGCGAGCAGTACTTC. This sequence encodes CASSSGTGREQYF.

V usage is TRBV5-8 and J usage is TRBJ2-7; TRBD1 might be the D (6 bases). Deletions cut 0 bases from V and 2 bases from J, with 12 bases between. Germline-derived CDR1 and CDR2 are SGHTS and YDEGEE. This CDR3 contains 15 residues. In nucleotides, the CDR3 is TGTGCCAGCAGCTTGGGGGGGCCAGGGGCCTACGAGCAGTACTTC. Translating it yields CASSLGGPGAYEQYF.